What follows are 29 T cell receptor beta chains derived from one specimen sequenced in a study of cytomegalovirus exposure and HLA in healthy donors. The study ran its PCR with 60 Vbeta and 13 Jbeta primers. This table comes from immunoSEQ multiplex PCR, and its TCRdb copy is limited to in-frame clones, with some not included. Of under 250,000 clones listed, approximately 80% were seen once; the top ten hold around 4%. The specimen was PBMCs. The source is a male donor in good health and CMV-seronegative.

The chain recombines TRBV6-6 with TRBJ1-4, with TRBD1 matching 8 bases. The J segment lost 8 bases and the V segment lost 6 bases, leaving 5 bases of the junction unmatched. The CDR3 is 13 amino acids. Germline CDR1 is MNHNY and CDR2 is SVGAGI (reference sequence). The CDR3 protein is CASRSGGEEKLFF. In nucleotides, the CDR3 is TGTGCCAGCAGGTCAGGGGGCGAGGAAAAACTGTTTTTT.

This clone was recorded only once. This rearrangement joins TRBV28 to TRBJ1-4, with 7 bases fitting TRBD1. The CDR3 runs 16 residues. The germline V gene has CDR1 MDHEN and CDR2 SYDVKM. With V trimmed by 3 bases and J by 2 bases, 6 bases remained unmatched. CDR3 in DNA: TGTGCCAGCAGTTTCGGTGGAGGGGGCACTAATGAAAAACTGTTTTTT. Amino acid sequence: CASSFGGGGTNEKLFF.

The chain employs TRBV10-3 and TRBJ2-7; D is uncertain. The CDR3 has 13 residues. Trimming removed 0 bases from V and 3 bases from J, with 6 bases in between. Looked up from germline, CDR1 is ENHRY and CDR2 is SYGVKD. DNA for the CDR3: TGTGCCATCAGTGAGTCGCAGTTCTACGAGCAGTACTTC. Protein: CAISESQFYEQYF.

The chain is built from TRBV19 and TRBJ2-1; 10 bases match TRBD1. CDR3 length equals 16 residues. Trimming at V came to 2 bases and at J to 6 bases, leaving 7 bases not matched to a gene. The germline V gene encodes CDR1 LNHDA and CDR2 SQIVND (reference sequence). CDR3 sequence (DNA): TGTGCCAGTAGTATATTACTGGGACAGGGGTCCAATGAGCAGTTCTTC. The encoded protein is CASSILLGQGSNEQFF.

The chain has TRBV10-2 and TRBJ2-2; TRBD2 agrees at 8 bases. This CDR3 contains 19 residues. The V gene end was trimmed by 4 bases and the J gene end by 0 bases; junction bases not matched to a gene: 13. Per germline, CDR1 WSHSY and CDR2 SAAADI. The CDR3 region has the DNA TGCGCCAGCAGTGCCGTGGCAGGGGTTAGCGGGGCGAACACCGGGGAGCTGTTTTTT. Its translation: CASSAVAGVSGANTGELFF.

This clone was counted only a few times. V is TRBV15 and J is TRBJ1-5; D possibly corresponds to TRBD1 (6 bases). The germline V gene encodes CDR1 LNHNV and CDR2 YYDKDF (reference sequence). V was cut by 0 bases and J by 4 bases, with 10 bases left in between. This CDR3 contains 15 residues. The CDR3: CATSREGQPNQPQHF. The DNA for the CDR3 is TGTGCCACCAGCAGAGAAGGACAGCCAAATCAGCCCCAGCATTTT.

The chain couples TRBV10-2 to TRBJ1-4; a weak D match, TRBD1 (5 bases). CDR3 length equals 15 residues. V was shortened by 0 bases and J by 8 bases, with 13 bases between the two germline ends. Germline V lookup: CDR1 WSHSY, CDR2 SAAADI. The CDR3 nucleotides are TGCGCCAGCAGTGAGTCACAAGGGGATCGCGAAAAACTGTTTTTT. This gives the protein CASSESQGDREKLFF.

V usage is TRBV5-1 and J usage is TRBJ2-5; D perhaps matches TRBD2 (7 bases). Germline CDR1 and CDR2: SGHRS and YFSETQ. Trimming removed 0 bases at V and 4 bases at J, with 16 bases between. The CDR3 has 16 residues. CDR3 amino acids: CASSLEPSGGGETQYF. The CDR3 DNA sequence: TGCGCCAGCAGCTTGGAACCTAGCGGAGGGGGAGAGACCCAGTACTTC.

CDR3 in amino acids: CASSRAGQGASEAFF. CDR3 sequence (DNA): TGTGCCAGCAGCCGCGCGGGACAGGGGGCTTCTGAAGCTTTCTTT. The chain has TRBV7-9 and TRBJ1-1, with 12 bases aligning to TRBD1. Per germline, CDR1 SEHNR and CDR2 FQNEAQ (reference sequence). CDR3 length: 15 amino acids. V dropped 5 bases and J dropped 6; count of bases not matched to a gene: 7.

The genes are TRBV5-6 and TRBJ2-7; 11 nucleotides agree with TRBD2. The CDR3 totals 14 residues. The ends lost 3 bases at V and 7 bases at J; junction bases unmatched: 6. Germline V CDR1 and CDR2: SGHDT, YYEEEE. The CDR3 nucleotides are TGTGCCAGCAGCTCTCTAGCGGGAGGAGGTGAGCAGTACTTC. Its protein is CASSSLAGGGEQYF.

The rearrangement uses TRBV15 and TRBJ2-5; TRBD2 aligns across 10 bases. The CDR3 runs 14 residues. In germline, CDR1 is LNHNV, CDR2 YYDKDF (reference sequence). J was trimmed by 11 bases and V by 0 bases; bases with no gene match: 6. In nucleotides, the CDR3 is TGTGCCACCAGCAGAGACCTAGCGGGAGTGGAGCAGTACTTC. It encodes CATSRDLAGVEQYF.

This clone was found a few times. This chain uses TRBV4-1 with TRBJ1-5; D unresolved. The length of the CDR3 is 15 residues. Trimming shortened V by 2 bases and J by 1 base, and 9 bases separated the two germline ends. The germline V gene has CDR1 MGHRA and CDR2 YSYEKL. CDR3 protein: CASSQTVLSNQPQHF. The DNA of the CDR3 is TGCGCCAGCAGCCAAACTGTGCTCAGCAATCAGCCCCAGCATTTT.

The chain recombines TRBV6-1 with TRBJ1-5; a weak D match, TRBD1 (5 bases). V shed 3 bases and J shed 3 bases, with 12 bases lying between them. The CDR3 spans 15 residues. CDR1 is MNHNS and CDR2 is SASEGT in the germline V gene. The CDR3 DNA reads TGTGCCAGCAGTGAGATCAGGGCCCCCAATCAGCCCCAGCATTTT. This translates into CASSEIRAPNQPQHF.

The sample holds a few counts of this clone. The V call is TRBV5-1, the J call TRBJ2-3; the match to TRBD2 covers 7 bases. Trimming at V came to 5 bases and at J to 5 bases, leaving 2 bases not matched to a gene. The CDR3 has 12 amino acids. Germline V lookup: CDR1 SGHRS, CDR2 YFSETQ. CDR3 residues: CASRLAGDTQYF. CDR3 nucleotide sequence: TGCGCCAGCAGATTAGCGGGAGATACGCAGTATTTT.

The gene calls are TRBV6-5 and TRBJ1-5; no clear D gene. The CDR3 runs 16 residues. Germline CDR1 and CDR2: MNHEY and SVGAGI. Trimming took off 0 bases at V and 0 bases at J, with 9 bases between the two ends. Written as DNA, the CDR3 is TGTGCCAGCAGTTACTCGAGCGTGAATAGCAATCAGCCCCAGCATTTT. Its protein product is CASSYSSVNSNQPQHF.

The chain links TRBV5-4 to TRBJ2-5; possibly TRBD1 for D (6 bases). Germline V CDR1 and CDR2: SGHNT, YYREEE (reference sequence). The CDR3 is 14 residues long. V was clipped by 4 bases and J by 5 bases, with 15 bases between them. The CDR3 region is CASSPGTLGETQYF. In DNA, the CDR3 is TGTGCCAGCAGCCCTGGGACACTAGGGGAGACCCAGTACTTC.

V usage is TRBV19 and J usage is TRBJ2-1; 7 nucleotides match TRBD2. After removal of 2 bases from V and 4 bases from J, the junction contained 5 bases not matched to a gene. Germline assignment: CDR1 LNHDA and CDR2 SQIVND (reference sequence). There are 15 residues in the CDR3. DNA of the CDR3: TGTGCCAGTAGTATAATCGGCGGGAGATACAATGAGCAGTTCTTC. Protein product: CASSIIGGRYNEQFF.

The chain is built from TRBV29-1 and TRBJ2-2; D not certain. Germline-derived CDR1 and CDR2 are SQVTM and ANQGSEA. The CDR3 extends over 12 amino acids. Trimming left V 3 bases short and J 5 bases short, with 7 bases between. CDR3 protein: CSVDLETGELFF. CDR3 sequence (DNA): TGCAGCGTTGATTTGGAGACCGGGGAGCTGTTTTTT.

This clone came up many times. The V and J genes are TRBV5-1 and TRBJ2-7; 9 positions agree with TRBD1. CDR1 and CDR2 (germline): SGHRS, YFSETQ. CDR3 length: 15 residues. The trim removed 0 bases at V and 6 bases at J, leaving 7 bases unmatched. The chain's CDR3 is CASSLGRDRVGEQYF. The CDR3, as DNA: TGCGCCAGCAGCTTGGGACGGGACAGGGTGGGCGAGCAGTACTTC.

The rearrangement links TRBV12-2 to TRBJ2-7; TRBD2 is the table's D call, not checked against the DNA. TRBV12-2 is given as a pseudogene. The CDR3 is 14 amino acids. The CDR3 DNA reads TGTGCAAGTCGATGTCTGGAGGGCGTCTACGAGCAGTACTTC. This sequence encodes CASRCLEGVYEQYF.

The chain recombines TRBV6-1 with TRBJ2-7, with D possibly TRBD2 on 6 matching bases. The CDR3 length is 14 residues. V lost 6 bases to trimming and J lost 3 bases, with 15 bases between them. Germline V gene data show CDR1 as MNHNS and CDR2 as SASEGT. CDR3 amino acids: CASRDYPHLYEQYF. CDR3 DNA sequence: TGTGCCAGCAGGGACTACCCTCACCTCTACGAGCAGTACTTC.

The V gene is TRBV28, the J gene TRBJ2-5; the D gene is possibly TRBD2 (5 bases). CDR1 and CDR2 (germline): MDHEN, SYDVKM. The V gene lost 5 bases and the J gene lost 3 bases, with 7 bases spanning the gap. This CDR3 comprises 12 residues. This CDR3 is CASSKGEETQYF. CDR3 bases: TGTGCCAGCAGTAAGGGAGAAGAGACCCAGTACTTC.

This chain uses TRBV5-1 with TRBJ1-6; 9 bases match TRBD1. CDR3 size: 14 residues. The V and J ends lost 4 bases and 9 bases, in that order; junction bases with no gene match: 5. Germline lookup yields CDR1 SGHRS and CDR2 YFSETQ. The CDR3 sequence: CASSLGQGISPLHF. CDR3 nucleotides: TGCGCCAGCAGCCTCGGACAGGGGATTTCACCCCTCCACTTT.

This clone has more than one count but fewer than ten. The chain joins TRBV6-5 to TRBJ1-4, with D possibly being TRBD1 (6 bases). Per the germline V gene, CDR1 is MNHEY and CDR2 is SVGAGI. This CDR3 spans 12 amino acids. V lost 10 bases to trimming and J lost 7 bases, with 13 bases between them. This chain's CDR3 is CATKTGTEKLFF. CDR3 DNA: TGTGCCACCAAAACAGGGACTGAAAAACTGTTTTTT.

The CDR3 DNA sequence: TGTGCCAGCAGCGTATCGGGTATGAACACTGAAGCTTTCTTT. It encodes CASSVSGMNTEAFF. V usage is TRBV9 and J usage is TRBJ1-1; D is unresolved. The V gene's germline CDR1 is SGDLS and CDR2 YYNGEE. This CDR3 comprises 14 residues. V lost 1 base and J lost 0, with 7 bases in between.

The chain carries TRBV28 and TRBJ2-3; 12 bases line up with TRBD1. V was clipped by 3 bases and J by 4 bases; unmatched bases: 8. Germline V gene sequence: CDR1 MDHEN, CDR2 SYDVKM. There are 17 residues in the CDR3. The CDR3 is CASSFTRDRGRSDTQYF. The CDR3 nucleotides are TGTGCCAGCAGTTTTACCCGGGACAGGGGGCGGTCAGATACGCAGTATTTT.

This chain connects TRBV6-6 to TRBJ1-1; D may be TRBD1 (6 bases). This CDR3 region has 12 residues. Per germline, CDR1 MNHNY and CDR2 SVGAGI (reference sequence). V shed 2 bases and J shed 8 bases, with 9 bases lying between them. CDR3 nucleotide sequence: TGTGCCAGCAGTTACACTGGGACAGAAGCTTTCTTT. It translates to CASSYTGTEAFF.

The chain recombines TRBV2 with TRBJ2-1; D is possibly TRBD2 (5 bases). The CDR3 spans 13 residues. Germline assignment: CDR1 SNHLY and CDR2 FYNNEI. Trimming removed 7 bases at V and 2 bases at J, with 9 bases between. The CDR3 protein is CASTEVTYNEQFF. The DNA for the CDR3 is TGTGCCAGCACGGAGGTCACCTACAATGAGCAGTTCTTC.

This sequence joins TRBV6-5 and TRBJ2-5, with 11 bases aligning to TRBD2. Trimming removed 0 bases from V and 11 bases from J; junction bases left unmatched: 11. CDR1 MNHEY and CDR2 SVGAGI come from the germline V gene. CDR3 length equals 16 residues. The CDR3 loop reads CASSYSFLAGGGEQYF. The CDR3 coding sequence is TGTGCCAGCAGTTACTCCTTTCTAGCGGGAGGAGGGGAGCAGTACTTC.